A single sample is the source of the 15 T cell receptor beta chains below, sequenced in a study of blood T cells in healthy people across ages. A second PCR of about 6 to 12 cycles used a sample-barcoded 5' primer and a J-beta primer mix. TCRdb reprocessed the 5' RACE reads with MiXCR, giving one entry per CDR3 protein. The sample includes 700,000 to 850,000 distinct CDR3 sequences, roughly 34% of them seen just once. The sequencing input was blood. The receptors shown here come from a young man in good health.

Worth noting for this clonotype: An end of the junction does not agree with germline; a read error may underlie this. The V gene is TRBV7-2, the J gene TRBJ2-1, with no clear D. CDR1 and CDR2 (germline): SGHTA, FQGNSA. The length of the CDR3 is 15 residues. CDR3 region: CANSPEPLSYNEQFF. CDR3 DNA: TGTGCCAACAGCCCCGAACCGCTCTCCTACAATGAGCAGTTCTTC.

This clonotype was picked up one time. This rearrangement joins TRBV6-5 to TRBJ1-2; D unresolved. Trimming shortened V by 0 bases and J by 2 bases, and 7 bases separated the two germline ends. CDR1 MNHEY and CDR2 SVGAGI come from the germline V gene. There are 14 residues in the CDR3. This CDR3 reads CASSYSGENYGYTF. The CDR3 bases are TGTGCCAGCAGTTACTCGGGTGAAAACTATGGCTACACCTTC.

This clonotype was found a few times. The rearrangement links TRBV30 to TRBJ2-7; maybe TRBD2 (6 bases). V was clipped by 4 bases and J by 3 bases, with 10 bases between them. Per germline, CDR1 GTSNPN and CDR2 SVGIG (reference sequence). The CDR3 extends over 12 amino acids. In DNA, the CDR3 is TGTGCCTGGACGGCGGGAAACTACGAGCAGTACTTC. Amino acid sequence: CAWTAGNYEQYF.

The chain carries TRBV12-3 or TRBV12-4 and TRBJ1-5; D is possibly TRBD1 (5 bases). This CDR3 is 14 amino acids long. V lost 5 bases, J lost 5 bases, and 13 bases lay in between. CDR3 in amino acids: CASSQGRVDQPQHF. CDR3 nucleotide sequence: TGTGCCAGCAGTCAGGGCAGGGTCGATCAGCCCCAGCATTTT.

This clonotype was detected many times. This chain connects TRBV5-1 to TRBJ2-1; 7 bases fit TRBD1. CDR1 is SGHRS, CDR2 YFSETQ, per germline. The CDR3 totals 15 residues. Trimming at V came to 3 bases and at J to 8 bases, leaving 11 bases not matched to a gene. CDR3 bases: TGCGCCAGCAGCTCGACAGGGAAGGTAGCCGATGAGCAGTTCTTC. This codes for CASSSTGKVADEQFF. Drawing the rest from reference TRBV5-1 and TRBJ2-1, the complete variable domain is KAGVTQTPRYLIKTRGQQVTLSCSPISGHRSVSWYQQTPGQGLQFLFEYFSETQRNKGNFPGRFSGRQFSNSRSEMNVSTLELGDSALYLCASSSTGKVADEQFFGPGTRLTVL.

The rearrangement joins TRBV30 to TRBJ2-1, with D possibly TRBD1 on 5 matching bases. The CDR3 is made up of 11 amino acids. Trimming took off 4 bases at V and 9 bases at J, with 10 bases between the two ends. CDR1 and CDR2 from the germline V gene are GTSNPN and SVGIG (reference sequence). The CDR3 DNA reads TGTGCCTGGACAGGGTGGGGTGAGCAGTTCTTC. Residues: CAWTGWGEQFF. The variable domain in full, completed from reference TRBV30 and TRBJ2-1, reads SQTIHQWPATLVQPVGSPLSLECTVEGTSNPNLYWYRQAAGRGLQLLFYSVGIGQISSEVPQNLSASRPQDRQFILSSKKLLLSDSGFYLCAWTGWGEQFFGPGTRLTVL.

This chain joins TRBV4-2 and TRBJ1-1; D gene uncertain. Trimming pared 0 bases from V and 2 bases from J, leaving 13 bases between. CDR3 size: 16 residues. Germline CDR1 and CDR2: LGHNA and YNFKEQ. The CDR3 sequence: CASSQDRGSANTEAFF. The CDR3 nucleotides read TGTGCCAGCAGCCAAGATCGAGGCAGCGCTAACACTGAAGCTTTCTTT.

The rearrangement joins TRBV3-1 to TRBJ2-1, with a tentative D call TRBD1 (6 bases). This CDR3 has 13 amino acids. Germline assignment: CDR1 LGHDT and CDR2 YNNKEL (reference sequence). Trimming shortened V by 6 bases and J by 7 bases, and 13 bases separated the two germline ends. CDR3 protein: CASSHQQGNEQFF. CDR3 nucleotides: TGTGCCAGCAGTCACCAACAGGGTAATGAGCAGTTCTTC.

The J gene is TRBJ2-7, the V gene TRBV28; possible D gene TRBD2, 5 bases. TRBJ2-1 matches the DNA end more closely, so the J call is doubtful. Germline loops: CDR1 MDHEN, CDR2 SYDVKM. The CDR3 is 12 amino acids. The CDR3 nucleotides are TGTGCCAGCAGAGGGAGCTCCTACGAGCAGTTCTTC. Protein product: CASRGSSYEQFF.

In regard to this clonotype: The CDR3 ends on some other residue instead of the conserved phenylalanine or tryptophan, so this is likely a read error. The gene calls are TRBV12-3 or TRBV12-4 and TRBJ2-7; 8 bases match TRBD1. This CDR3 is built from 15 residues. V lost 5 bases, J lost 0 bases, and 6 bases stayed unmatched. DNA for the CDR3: TGTGCCAGCAGTCACAGGGGGACGAGCTCCTACGAGCAGTACTTG. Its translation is CASSHRGTSSYEQYL.

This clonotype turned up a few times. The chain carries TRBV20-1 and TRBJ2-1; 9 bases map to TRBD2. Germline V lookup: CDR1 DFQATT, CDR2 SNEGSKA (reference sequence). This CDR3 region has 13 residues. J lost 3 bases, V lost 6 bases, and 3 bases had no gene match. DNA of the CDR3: TGCAGTGCAGTAGCGGGGGACTACAATGAGCAGTTCTTC. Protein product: CSAVAGDYNEQFF.

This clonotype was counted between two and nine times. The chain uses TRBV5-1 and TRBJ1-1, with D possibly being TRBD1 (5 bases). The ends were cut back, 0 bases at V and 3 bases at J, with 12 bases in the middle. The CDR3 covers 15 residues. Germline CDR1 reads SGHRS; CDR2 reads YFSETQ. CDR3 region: CASSLDDSFDTEAFF. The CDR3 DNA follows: TGCGCCAGCAGCTTGGATGACAGCTTTGACACTGAAGCTTTCTTT.

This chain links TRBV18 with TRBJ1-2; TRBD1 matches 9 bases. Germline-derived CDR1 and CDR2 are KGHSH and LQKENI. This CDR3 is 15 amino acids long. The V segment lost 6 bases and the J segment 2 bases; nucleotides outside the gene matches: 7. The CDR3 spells CASSYGQGRNYGYTF. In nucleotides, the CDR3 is TGTGCCAGCTCGTACGGACAGGGGAGAAACTATGGCTACACCTTC.

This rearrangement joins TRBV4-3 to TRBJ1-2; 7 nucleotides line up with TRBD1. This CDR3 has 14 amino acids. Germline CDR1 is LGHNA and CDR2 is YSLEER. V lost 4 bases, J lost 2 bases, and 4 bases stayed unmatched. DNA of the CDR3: TGCGCCAGCAGCCGAACAGGGGCCAACTATGGCTACACCTTC. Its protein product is CASSRTGANYGYTF.

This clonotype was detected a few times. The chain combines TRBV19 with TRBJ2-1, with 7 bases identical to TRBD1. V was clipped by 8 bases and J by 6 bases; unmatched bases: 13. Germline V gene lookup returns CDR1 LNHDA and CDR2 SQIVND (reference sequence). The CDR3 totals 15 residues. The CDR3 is CASGGEGGYVNEQFF. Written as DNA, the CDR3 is TGTGCCAGTGGGGGCGAAGGGGGCTACGTCAATGAGCAGTTCTTC.